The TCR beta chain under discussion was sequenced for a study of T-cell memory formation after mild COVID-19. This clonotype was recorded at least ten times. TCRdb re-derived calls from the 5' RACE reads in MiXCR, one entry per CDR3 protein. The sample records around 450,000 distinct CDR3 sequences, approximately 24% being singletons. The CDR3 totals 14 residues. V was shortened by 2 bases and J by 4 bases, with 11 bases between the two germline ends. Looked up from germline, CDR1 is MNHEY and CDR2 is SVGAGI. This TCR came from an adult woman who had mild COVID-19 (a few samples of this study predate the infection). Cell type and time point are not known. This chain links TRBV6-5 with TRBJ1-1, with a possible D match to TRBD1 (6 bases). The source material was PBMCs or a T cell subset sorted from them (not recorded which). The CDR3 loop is CASSYGGGSTEAFF. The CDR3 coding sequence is TGTGCCAGCAGTTACGGGGGGGGCTCCACTGAAGCTTTCTTT.